This T cell receptor beta chain was captured by sequencing in a study of blood T cells in healthy people across ages. This clonotype was seen many times. Through a sample-barcoded 5' primer and a J-beta primer mix, a second PCR was run for about 6 to 12 cycles. TCRdb re-called the 5' RACE reads with MiXCR, one entry per CDR3 protein. The table lists 800,000 to 950,000 distinct CDR3 sequences, 25% to 30% of them singletons. V shed 3 bases and J 4 bases; nucleotides not matched to a gene: 3. The length of the CDR3 is 14 residues. CDR1 SGHKS and CDR2 YYEKEE come from the germline V gene (reference sequence). These data were also reused for a study on T cells of mothers and their children. That report notes: The overlap seen between related mothers and children slightly exceeded that of unrelated pairs, though not significantly.

Sequencing was carried out using blood. The source is a woman aged 40 to 50 in good health. This chain joins TRBV5-5 and TRBJ1-1; 10 positions agree with TRBD1. The CDR3 DNA sequence: TGTGCCAGCAGCTCTTGGACAGGGGGCACTGAAGCTTTCTTT. It translates to CASSSWTGGTEAFF. Full variable domain (outside the CDR3, taken from reference TRBV5-5 and TRBJ1-1): DAGVTQSPTHLIKTRGQQVTLRCSPISGHKSVSWYQQVLGQGPQFIFQYYEKEERGRGNFPDRFSARQFPNYSSELNVNALLLGDSALYLCASSSWTGGTEAFFGQGTRLTVV.